This record covers a single T cell receptor beta chain. Its antigen is unknown. The PCR was carried out with 60 Vbeta primers and 13 Jbeta primers. Clones were sequenced by immunoSEQ multiplex PCR, and TCRdb holds only the in-frame ones, with some missing. This sample has 50,000 to 70,000 clones, with roughly 80% found just once. The data were taken from a study of cytomegalovirus exposure and HLA in healthy donors. Regarding the study as a whole: In an earlier analysis, about 87% or about 30%: the productive usage of most TCR beta V segments.

Trimming shortened V by 2 bases and J by 7 bases, and 11 bases separated the two germline ends. From germline, CDR1 is MNHEY and CDR2 SVGAGI. The CDR3 has 13 residues. The source of this sequence is a human donor in good health. Sequenced material: PBMCs. The chain joins TRBV6-5 to TRBJ1-1; D uncertain. The CDR3: CASSYRSVGEAFF. For the CDR3, the DNA is TGTGCCAGCAGTTACCGCTCGGTCGGTGAAGCTTTCTTT.